Listed below are T cell receptor beta chains from one sample, sequenced in a study of OX40 agonist ivuxolimab in advanced cancers. TCRdb's copy holds only in-frame clones and misses some; the assay was immunoSEQ multiplex PCR. The sample yields about 76,000 clones, 75% to 90% seen once. Specimen: CD4+ or CD8+ T cells sorted from blood, collected in a trial of the OX40 agonist ivuxolimab. Every receptor here comes from an adult with an advanced solid tumor such as melanoma, head and neck, liver or kidney cancer. The CDR3 runs from the conserved cysteine through the conserved F or W. The D gene is left open where the match is weak. Expanded clones are given a class, and other clones once, few, many or no size at all.

J | V | D | size | DNA | CDR3
TRBJ1-2 | TRBV6-6 | NA | NA | TGTGCCAGCAGTTACAATACGGGCAGCTATGGCTACACCTTC | CASSYNTGSYGYTF
TRBJ2-6 | TRBV7-9 | NA | NA | TGTGCCAGCAGCCCCTCGGGGGCCAACGTCCTGACTTTC | CASSPSGANVLTF
TRBJ1-2 | TRBV7-2 | TRBD1 | NA | TGTGCCAGCAGCCCCCGGACAGGAATCATACATGGCTACACCTTC | CASSPRTGIIHGYTF
TRBJ1-6 | TRBV2 | NA | NA | TGTGCCAGCGAGGGTGAGCTGAATTCACCCCTCCACTTT | CASEGELNSPLHF
TRBJ2-5 | TRBV27 | TRBD1 | NA | TGTGCCAGCAAACGACAGGGGAACCAAGAGACCCAGTACTTC | CASKRQGNQETQYF
TRBJ2-5 | TRBV7-9 | NA | NA | TGTGCCAGCAGCTTAGGATTTGTAGCCCCTAACCAAGAGACCCAGTACTTC | CASSLGFVAPNQETQYF
TRBJ1-1 | TRBV11-2 | NA | NA | TGTGCCAGCAGCCCCGGGAATCCGAACACTGAAGCTTTCTTT | CASSPGNPNTEAFF
TRBJ2-1 | TRBV6-1 | TRBD2 | NA | TGTGCCAGCAGTGAAGAGGTGGGCGGGGGGTACAATGAGCAGTTCTTC | CASSEEVGGGYNEQFF
TRBJ2-3 | TRBV5-5 | NA | NA | TGTGCCAGCAGCTTGACAGATATCCACACAGATACGCAGTATTTT | CASSLTDIHTDTQYF
TRBJ1-5 | TRBV19 | TRBD1 | NA | TGTGCCAGTAGTATAATGGGTGCAGGGGGGCCCAATCAGCCCCAGCATTTT | CASSIMGAGGPNQPQHF
TRBJ1-3 | TRBV5-1 | NA | few | TGCGCCAGCAGTTTGGATCCCGTCGGAAACACCATATATTTT | CASSLDPVGNTIYF
TRBJ2-5 | TRBV27 | NA | NA | TGTGCCAGCAGTTTATCTGGGGCCGTCGCCGGGCAGTACTTC | CASSLSGAVAGQYF
TRBJ1-1 | TRBV19 | NA | NA | TGTGCCAGTAGTATTACCGGGACATTGAACACTGAAGCTTTCTTT | CASSITGTLNTEAFF
TRBJ2-1 | TRBV19 | TRBD2 | NA | TGTGCCAGTAGCCGTGAGCGGGGGGGCCTCTACTACAATGAGCAGTTCTTC | CASSRERGGLYYNEQFF
TRBJ2-7 | TRBV30 | NA | NA | TGTGCCTGGAGTGGACCACGTGGGGGGGCGAGTTACGAGCAGTACTTC | CAWSGPRGGASYEQYF